These T cell receptor beta chains were read from a single sample in a study of blood T cell repertoires in COVID-19. TCRdb's copy holds only in-frame clones and misses some; the assay was immunoSEQ multiplex PCR. This table holds roughly 200,000 clones, more than 75% found once. The specimen was PBMCs or T cells enriched from blood (not recorded which). Receptors were obtained from a man aged 40-49 years with acute COVID-19. Each CDR3 is given with its conserved first and last residue. The D gene is left open where the match is weak. Rows may omit the clone size; those that give it use once, few, many or a size class.

size: -
J: TRBJ1-2
D: TRBD1
V: TRBV6-5
CDR3: CASSYSPGQGTYGYTF
DNA: TGTGCCAGCAGTTACTCCCCGGGACAGGGGACCTATGGCTACACCTTC

size: -
J: TRBJ1-3
D: TRBD1
V: TRBV9
CDR3: CASSETAGRGQGMRSGNTIYF
DNA: TGTGCCAGCAGCGAAACCGCCGGGCGGGGACAGGGAATGCGGTCTGGAAACACCATATATTTT

size: -
J: TRBJ2-7
D: -
V: TRBV7-9
CDR3: CASSTGAYEQYF
DNA: TGTGCCAGCAGTACAGGCGCCTACGAGCAGTACTTC

size: -
J: TRBJ2-7
D: -
V: TRBV2
CDR3: CASSDVARYEQYF
DNA: TGTGCCAGCAGTGATGTAGCGCGCTACGAGCAGTACTTC

size: -
J: TRBJ2-7
D: TRBD2
V: TRBV27
CDR3: CASSWGGSTYEQYF
DNA: TGTGCCAGCAGTTGGGGCGGGAGTACCTACGAGCAGTACTTC

size: -
J: TRBJ1-5
D: -
V: TRBV28
CDR3: CASIRGRGRNQPQHF
DNA: TGTGCCAGTATCAGGGGTCGTGGGCGCAATCAGCCCCAGCATTTT

size: few
J: TRBJ1-5
D: -
V: TRBV7-9
CDR3: CASSPGGANQPQHF
DNA: TGTGCCAGCAGCCCAGGAGGTGCCAATCAGCCCCAGCATTTT

size: once
J: TRBJ2-7
D: TRBD2
V: TRBV6-5
CDR3: CASRTTSGRSYEQYF
DNA: TGTGCCAGCAGGACCACTAGCGGGAGGTCCTACGAGCAGTACTTC

size: -
J: TRBJ2-3
D: -
V: TRBV27
CDR3: CASSLVGLAPDTQYF
DNA: TGTGCCAGCAGTTTAGTCGGACTGGCGCCAGATACGCAGTATTTT

size: -
J: TRBJ2-1
D: TRBD1
V: TRBV10-2
CDR3: CASSEFGRGTNEQFF
DNA: TGCGCCAGCAGTGAGTTTGGCAGGGGGACGAATGAGCAGTTCTTC

size: -
J: TRBJ2-2
D: -
V: TRBV24-1
CDR3: CATSDSGSYTGELFF
DNA: TGTGCCACCAGTGATTCCGGGAGCTACACCGGGGAGCTGTTTTTT

size: -
J: TRBJ1-2
D: TRBD1
V: TRBV7-9
CDR3: CASTTTGVHGYTF
DNA: TGTGCCAGCACCACGACAGGGGTCCATGGCTACACCTTC

size: -
J: TRBJ1-1
D: TRBD1
V: TRBV5-4
CDR3: CASRGQEYTEAFF
DNA: TGTGCCAGCAGAGGACAGGAATACACTGAAGCTTTCTTT

size: -
J: TRBJ2-1
D: TRBD2
V: TRBV14
CDR3: CASSQDLLAGGPGGNEQFF
DNA: TGTGCCAGCAGCCAAGATCTGCTAGCGGGAGGGCCGGGGGGTAATGAGCAGTTCTTC

size: -
J: TRBJ2-7
D: TRBD1
V: TRBV5-1
CDR3: CASSNPGQSYEQYF
DNA: TGCGCCAGCAGCAACCCGGGACAGTCCTACGAGCAGTACTTC

size: -
J: TRBJ2-3
D: TRBD2
V: TRBV12-3/TRBV12-4
CDR3: CASRRGAADTQYF
DNA: TGTGCCAGCAGGCGGGGGGCCGCAGATACGCAGTATTTT

size: -
J: TRBJ1-4
D: -
V: TRBV9
CDR3: CASSPRGLEIEKLFF
DNA: TGTGCCAGCAGCCCCCGGGGGTTAGAGATAGAGAAACTGTTTTTT

size: -
J: TRBJ1-1
D: -
V: TRBV5-1
CDR3: CASSLAGGGTTEAFF
DNA: TGCGCCAGCAGCTTGGCCGGGGGAGGGACCACTGAAGCTTTCTTT

size: -
J: TRBJ2-3
D: TRBD2
V: TRBV30
CDR3: CAWNGASGASTQYF
DNA: TGTGCCTGGAACGGGGCTAGCGGGGCCTCTACGCAGTATTTT

size: few
J: TRBJ2-3
D: -
V: TRBV23-1
CDR3: CASSQSRGRMDTQYF
DNA: TGCGCCAGCAGTCAATCCCGAGGGAGGATGGATACGCAGTATTTT

size: -
J: TRBJ1-1
D: -
V: TRBV19
CDR3: CASSIPESGMNEAFF
DNA: TGTGCCAGTAGTATACCGGAGTCGGGGATGAATGAAGCTTTCTTT

size: -
J: TRBJ2-7
D: -
V: TRBV6-5
CDR3: CASSYQTDTFYEQYF
DNA: TGTGCCAGCAGTTATCAAACGGACACCTTCTACGAGCAGTACTTC

size: -
J: TRBJ1-1
D: TRBD1
V: TRBV20-1
CDR3: CSASKGQLNTEAFF
DNA: TGCAGTGCTAGTAAGGGACAGCTGAACACTGAAGCTTTCTTT

size: -
J: TRBJ1-1
D: TRBD1
V: TRBV7-9
CDR3: CASSNHRGGNTEAFF
DNA: TGTGCCAGCAGTAACCACAGGGGCGGAAACACTGAAGCTTTCTTT

size: -
J: TRBJ2-2
D: -
V: TRBV25-1
CDR3: CASSEGQSPGELFF
DNA: TGTGCCAGCAGTGAAGGACAGTCCCCCGGGGAGCTGTTTTTT

size: -
J: TRBJ1-4
D: TRBD1
V: TRBV28
CDR3: CASSPPPSGQGALF
DNA: TGTGCCAGCAGTCCTCCACCCTCGGGACAGGGCGCACTTTTT

size: -
J: TRBJ1-4
D: TRBD1
V: TRBV7-3
CDR3: CASSLGSQGNEKLFF
DNA: TGTGCCAGCAGCTTAGGTTCACAGGGGAATGAAAAACTGTTTTTT

size: once
J: TRBJ1-2
D: -
V: TRBV19
CDR3: CASSIGGGDYGYTF
DNA: TGTGCCAGTAGTATAGGAGGAGGGGACTATGGCTACACCTTC

size: -
J: TRBJ2-1
D: -
V: TRBV10-1
CDR3: CASSDSGAGVYNEQFF
DNA: TGCGCCAGCAGTGACTCAGGGGCAGGGGTTTACAATGAGCAGTTCTTC

size: -
J: TRBJ1-5
D: -
V: TRBV28
CDR3: CASRMTDQPQHF
DNA: TGTGCCAGCAGAATGACAGATCAGCCCCAGCATTTT

size: few
J: TRBJ1-1
D: -
V: TRBV6-2/TRBV6-3
CDR3: CASSYLRANTEAFF
DNA: TGTGCCAGCAGTTATCTCAGGGCGAACACTGAAGCTTTCTTT

size: -
J: TRBJ1-2
D: -
V: TRBV6-5
CDR3: CASRGTPGGNYGYTF
DNA: TGTGCCAGCAGGGGGACTCCGGGGGGTAACTATGGCTACACCTTC

size: few
J: TRBJ1-3
D: TRBD1
V: TRBV6-5
CDR3: CASSLRGLGNTIYF
DNA: TGTGCCAGCAGTCTCAGGGGGCTAGGAAACACCATATATTTT

size: -
J: TRBJ1-2
D: -
V: TRBV7-9
CDR3: CASSHPTDSGYTF
DNA: TGTGCCAGCAGCCACCCGACTGATTCGGGCTACACCTTC

size: -
J: TRBJ1-6
D: -
V: TRBV6-2/TRBV6-3
CDR3: CASSRGAGGNSPLHF
DNA: TGTGCCAGCAGCCGGGGCGCCGGCGGCAATTCACCCCTCCACTTT

size: -
J: TRBJ2-7
D: -
V: TRBV9
CDR3: CASNLGPYSYEQYF
DNA: TGTGCCAGCAACCTGGGGCCATACTCCTACGAGCAGTACTTC

size: once
J: TRBJ1-3
D: -
V: TRBV7-2
CDR3: CASSPDTGGNTIYF
DNA: TGTGCCAGCAGCCCGGACACCGGGGGAAACACCATATATTTT

size: -
J: TRBJ1-4
D: TRBD1
V: TRBV5-1
CDR3: CASSLGGQGTGEKLFF
DNA: TGCGCCAGCAGCTTGGGAGGACAGGGGACTGGTGAAAAACTGTTTTTT

size: -
J: TRBJ2-3
D: TRBD2
V: TRBV30
CDR3: CAGTSPPDADTQYF
DNA: TGTGCCGGGACTAGCCCCCCGGACGCCGATACGCAGTATTTT

size: -
J: TRBJ2-7
D: -
V: TRBV6-5
CDR3: CASSYSRTGGIYEQYF
DNA: TGTGCCAGCAGTTACTCGAGAACAGGTGGGATCTACGAGCAGTACTTC

size: -
J: TRBJ2-1
D: -
V: TRBV10-3
CDR3: CAIRGGTMTYNEQFF
DNA: TGTGCCATCAGGGGGGGGACAATGACTTACAATGAGCAGTTCTTC

size: -
J: TRBJ2-1
D: TRBD1
V: TRBV7-2
CDR3: CASSLVISGQEFF
DNA: TGTGCCAGCAGCTTAGTAATCTCCGGACAGGAGTTCTTC

size: -
J: TRBJ2-1
D: TRBD2
V: TRBV7-3
CDR3: CASSPGVAGGIGEQFF
DNA: TGTGCCAGCAGCCCCGGGGTAGCGGGAGGTATAGGTGAGCAGTTCTTC

size: -
J: TRBJ2-5
D: -
V: TRBV10-3
CDR3: CAASWGSQETQYF
DNA: TGTGCCGCCAGCTGGGGCAGCCAAGAGACCCAGTACTTC

size: -
J: TRBJ2-1
D: -
V: TRBV7-2
CDR3: CASSQNSGEKQFF
DNA: TGTGCCAGCAGCCAAAATAGCGGAGAGAAGCAGTTCTTC

size: -
J: TRBJ1-3
D: -
V: TRBV7-4
CDR3: CASSLKRASGNTIYF
DNA: TGTGCCAGCAGCTTAAAGCGAGCCTCTGGAAACACCATATATTTT

size: -
J: TRBJ1-2
D: -
V: TRBV2
CDR3: CASSERGYGYTF
DNA: TGTGCCAGCAGTGAGCGGGGGTATGGCTACACCTTC